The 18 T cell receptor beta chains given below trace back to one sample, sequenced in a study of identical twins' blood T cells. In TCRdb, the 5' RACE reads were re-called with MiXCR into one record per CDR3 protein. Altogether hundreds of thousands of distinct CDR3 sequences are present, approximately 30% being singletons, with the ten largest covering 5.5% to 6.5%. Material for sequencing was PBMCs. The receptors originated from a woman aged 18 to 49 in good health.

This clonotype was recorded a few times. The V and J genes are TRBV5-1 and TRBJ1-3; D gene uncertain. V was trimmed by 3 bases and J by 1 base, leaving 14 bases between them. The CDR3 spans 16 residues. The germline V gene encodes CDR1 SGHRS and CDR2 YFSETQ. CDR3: CASSWSTLASGNTIYF. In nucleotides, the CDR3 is TGCGCCAGCAGCTGGTCGACACTCGCTTCTGGAAACACCATATATTTT. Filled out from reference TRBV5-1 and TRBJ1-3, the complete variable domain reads KAGVTQTPRYLIKTRGQQVTLSCSPISGHRSVSWYQQTPGQGLQFLFEYFSETQRNKGNFPGRFSGRQFSNSRSEMNVSTLELGDSALYLCASSWSTLASGNTIYFGEGSWLTVV.

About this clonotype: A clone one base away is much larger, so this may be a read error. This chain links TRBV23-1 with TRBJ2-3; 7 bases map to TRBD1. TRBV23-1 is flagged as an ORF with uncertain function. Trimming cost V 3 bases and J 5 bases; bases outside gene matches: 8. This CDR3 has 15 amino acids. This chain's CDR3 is CASSQTYRGGDTQYF. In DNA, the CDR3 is TGCGCCAGCAGTCAGACCTACAGGGGTGGAGATACGCAGTATTTT.

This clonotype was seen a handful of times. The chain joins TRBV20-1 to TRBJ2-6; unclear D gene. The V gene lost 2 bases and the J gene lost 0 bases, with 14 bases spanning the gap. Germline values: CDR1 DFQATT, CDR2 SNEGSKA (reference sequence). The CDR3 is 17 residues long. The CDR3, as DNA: TGCAGTGCTAGAAAGGCCGGGCTACACTCTGGGGCCAACGTCCTGACTTTC. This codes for CSARKAGLHSGANVLTF.

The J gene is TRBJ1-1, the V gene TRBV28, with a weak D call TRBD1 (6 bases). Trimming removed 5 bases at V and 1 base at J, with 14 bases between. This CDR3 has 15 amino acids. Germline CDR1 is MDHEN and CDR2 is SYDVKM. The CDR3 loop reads CASSPFRGRNTEAFF. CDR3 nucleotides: TGTGCCAGCAGTCCCTTTCGGGGGCGGAACACTGAAGCTTTCTTT.

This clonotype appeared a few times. CDR3 amino acids: CSVEGPAWGANYGYTF. Written as DNA, the CDR3 is TGCAGCGTTGAAGGGCCGGCCTGGGGAGCTAACTATGGCTACACCTTC. The gene calls are TRBV29-1 and TRBJ1-2, with D uncertain. V was trimmed by 1 base and J by 0 bases, leaving 15 bases between them. CDR1 is SQVTM, CDR2 ANQGSEA, per germline. The CDR3 consists of 16 residues.

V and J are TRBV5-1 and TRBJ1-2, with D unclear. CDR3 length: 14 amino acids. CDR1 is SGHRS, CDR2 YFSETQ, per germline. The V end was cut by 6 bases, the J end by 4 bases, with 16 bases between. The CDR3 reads CASTPDGILYGYTF. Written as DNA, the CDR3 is TGCGCCAGCACGCCGGACGGGATTCTCTATGGCTACACCTTC.

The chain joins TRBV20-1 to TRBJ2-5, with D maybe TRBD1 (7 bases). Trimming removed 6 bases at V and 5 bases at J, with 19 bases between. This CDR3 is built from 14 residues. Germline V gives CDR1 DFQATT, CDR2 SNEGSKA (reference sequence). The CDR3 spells CSAVRQGLPETQYF. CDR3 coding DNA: TGCAGTGCAGTGAGACAGGGACTCCCCGAGACCCAGTACTTC.

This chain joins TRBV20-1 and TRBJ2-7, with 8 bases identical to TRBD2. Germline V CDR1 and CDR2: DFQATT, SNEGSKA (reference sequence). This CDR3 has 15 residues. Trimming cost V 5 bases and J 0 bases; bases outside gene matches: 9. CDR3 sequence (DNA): TGCAGTGCTCACAAAGCGGGACTAGACTCCTACGAGCAGTACTTC. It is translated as CSAHKAGLDSYEQYF.

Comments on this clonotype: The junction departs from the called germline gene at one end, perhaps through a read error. Here the CDR3 DNA reads TGTGCCAGCAGCCTAGAGGGGCGGAGGACTGAAGCTTTCTTT. The encoded protein is CASSLEGRRTEAFF. The chain employs TRBV11-2 and TRBJ1-1; perhaps TRBD1 as D (5 bases). Germline CDR1 is SGHAT and CDR2 is FQNNGV. CDR3 length: 14 residues.

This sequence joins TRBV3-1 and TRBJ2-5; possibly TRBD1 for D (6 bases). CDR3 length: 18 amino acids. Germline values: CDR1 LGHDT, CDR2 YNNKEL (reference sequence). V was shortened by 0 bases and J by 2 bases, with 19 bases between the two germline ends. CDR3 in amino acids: CASSQEPRTAKVQETQYF. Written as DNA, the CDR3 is TGTGCCAGCAGCCAAGAACCCCGGACAGCAAAAGTACAAGAGACCCAGTACTTC.

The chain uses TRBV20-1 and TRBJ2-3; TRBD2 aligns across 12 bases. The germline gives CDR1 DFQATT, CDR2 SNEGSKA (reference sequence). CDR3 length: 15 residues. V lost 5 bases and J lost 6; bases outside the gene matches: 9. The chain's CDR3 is CSAPMTSGSLDTQYF. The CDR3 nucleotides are TGCAGTGCTCCGATGACTAGCGGGAGTTTGGATACGCAGTATTTT.

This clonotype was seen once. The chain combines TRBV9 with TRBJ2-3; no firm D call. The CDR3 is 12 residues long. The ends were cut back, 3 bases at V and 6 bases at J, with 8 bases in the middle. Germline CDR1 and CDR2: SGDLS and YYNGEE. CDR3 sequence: CASSGYRDTQYF. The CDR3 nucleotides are TGTGCCAGCAGCGGATACCGGGATACGCAGTATTTT. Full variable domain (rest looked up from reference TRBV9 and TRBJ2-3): DSGVTQTPKHLITATGQRVTLRCSPRSGDLSVYWYQQSLDQGLQFLIQYYNGEERAKGNILERFSAQQFPDLHSELNLSSLELGDSALYFCASSGYRDTQYFGPGTRLTVL.

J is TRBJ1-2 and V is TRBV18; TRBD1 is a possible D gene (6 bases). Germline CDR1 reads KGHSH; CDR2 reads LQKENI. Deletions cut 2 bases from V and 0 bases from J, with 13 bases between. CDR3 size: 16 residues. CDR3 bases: TGTGCCAGCTCACCAGGGGGCAGGGGAACTAACTATGGCTACACCTTC. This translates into CASSPGGRGTNYGYTF.

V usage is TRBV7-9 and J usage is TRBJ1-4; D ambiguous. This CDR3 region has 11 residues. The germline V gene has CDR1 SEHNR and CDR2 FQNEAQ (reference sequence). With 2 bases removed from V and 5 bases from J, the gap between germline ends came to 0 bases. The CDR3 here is CASSLNEKLFF. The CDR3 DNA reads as TGTGCCAGCAGCTTAAATGAAAAACTGTTTTTT.

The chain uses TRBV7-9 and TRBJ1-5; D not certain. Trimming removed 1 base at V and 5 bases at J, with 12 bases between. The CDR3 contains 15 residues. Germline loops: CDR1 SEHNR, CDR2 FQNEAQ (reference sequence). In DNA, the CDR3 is TGTGCCAGCAGCTTAGATGGACTATCGTATCAGCCCCAGCATTTT. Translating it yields CASSLDGLSYQPQHF.

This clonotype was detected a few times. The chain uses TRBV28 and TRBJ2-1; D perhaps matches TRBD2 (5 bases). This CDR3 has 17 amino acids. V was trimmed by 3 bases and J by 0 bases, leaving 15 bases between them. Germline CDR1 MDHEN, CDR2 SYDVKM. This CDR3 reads CASSLPSLTSSYNEQFF. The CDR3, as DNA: TGTGCCAGCAGTTTGCCTAGCCTGACGAGCTCCTACAATGAGCAGTTCTTC.

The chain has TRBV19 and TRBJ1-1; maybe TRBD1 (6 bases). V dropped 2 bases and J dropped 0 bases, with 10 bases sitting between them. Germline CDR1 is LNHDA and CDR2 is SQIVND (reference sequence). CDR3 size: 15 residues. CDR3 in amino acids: CASSILGAMNTEAFF. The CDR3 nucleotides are TGTGCCAGTAGTATATTGGGGGCTATGAACACTGAAGCTTTCTTT.

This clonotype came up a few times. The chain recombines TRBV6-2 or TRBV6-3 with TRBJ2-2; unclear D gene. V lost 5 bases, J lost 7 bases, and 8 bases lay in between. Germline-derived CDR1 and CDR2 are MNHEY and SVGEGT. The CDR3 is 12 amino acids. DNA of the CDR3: TGTGCCAGCAGTGACCCCTTCGGGGAGCTGTTTTTT. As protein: CASSDPFGELFF.